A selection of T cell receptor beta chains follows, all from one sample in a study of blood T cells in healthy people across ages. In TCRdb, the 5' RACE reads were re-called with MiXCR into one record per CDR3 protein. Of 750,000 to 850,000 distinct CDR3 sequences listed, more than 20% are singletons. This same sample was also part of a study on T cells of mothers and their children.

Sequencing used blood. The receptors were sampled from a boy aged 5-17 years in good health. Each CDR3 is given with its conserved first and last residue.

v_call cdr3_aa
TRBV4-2 CASSQAGRAGNYEQYF
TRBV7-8 CASRKGISSSTEAFF
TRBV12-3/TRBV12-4 CASSDTSGNTIYF
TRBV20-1 CSASTSKPSYEQYF
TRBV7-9 CASSTGYPAEAFF
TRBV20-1 CSKQGTLHEQYF
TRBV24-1 CATSDHSGSSYNEQFF
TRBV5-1 CASPTPNTGELFF
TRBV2 CASRPRTGGGETQYF
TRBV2 CASRGTGVFDEKLFF
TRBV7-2 CASSFVTDTQYF
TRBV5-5 CASNRGGNEKLFF
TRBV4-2 CASSQSGTSGKGTQYF
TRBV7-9 CASSYRESGSGKEEQFF
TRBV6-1 CASTGVGDWSSNYGYTF
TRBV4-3 CASSQYRGNTDTQYF
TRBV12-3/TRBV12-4 CASSPGGVVEKLFF
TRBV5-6 CASSLGAGAQETQYF
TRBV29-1 CSVDDRGGYEQYF
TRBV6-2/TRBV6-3 CASSGREAYEQYF
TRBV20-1 CSAGEWTAVTDTQYF
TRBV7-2 CASRSWQSTDTQYF
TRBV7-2 CASSRTVGAFYEQYF
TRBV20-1 CSAILMGSGNTEAFF
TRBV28 CASSFRGNNEKLFF
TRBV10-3 CATAYNEQFF